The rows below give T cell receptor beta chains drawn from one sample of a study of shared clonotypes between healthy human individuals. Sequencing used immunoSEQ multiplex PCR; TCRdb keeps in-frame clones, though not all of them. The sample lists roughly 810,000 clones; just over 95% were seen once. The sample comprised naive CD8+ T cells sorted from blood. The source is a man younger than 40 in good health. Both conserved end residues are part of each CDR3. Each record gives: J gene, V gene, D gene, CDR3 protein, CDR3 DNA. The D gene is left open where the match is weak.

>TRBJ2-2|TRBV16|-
CASSQSLGGTGELFF
TGTGCCAGCAGCCAATCGTTAGGGGGCACCGGGGAGCTGTTTTTT
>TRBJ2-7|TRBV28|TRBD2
CASSLNRGLATYEQYF
TGTGCCAGCAGTCTGAACCGGGGACTAGCGACCTACGAGCAGTACTTC
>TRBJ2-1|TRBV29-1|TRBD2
CSVEEAGDHWLEQFF
TGCAGCGTTGAAGAGGCGGGAGACCATTGGTTGGAGCAGTTCTTC
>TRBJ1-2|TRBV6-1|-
CASRWDLQPNYGYTF
TGTGCCAGCAGGTGGGACCTGCAACCTAACTATGGCTACACCTTC
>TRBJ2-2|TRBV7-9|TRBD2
CASSHRDSLAGMGELFF
TGTGCCAGCAGCCATCGGGACAGCCTAGCGGGAATGGGGGAGCTGTTTTTT
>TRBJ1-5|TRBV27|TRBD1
CASSLDRGGQPQHF
TGTGCCAGCAGTTTAGACAGGGGTGGACAGCCCCAGCATTTT
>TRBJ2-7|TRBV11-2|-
CASSFSGYEQYF
TGTGCCAGCAGCTTTTCAGGGTACGAGCAGTACTTC
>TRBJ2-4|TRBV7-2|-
CASSSLNIQYF
TGTGCCAGCAGCTCGTTAAACATTCAGTACTTC
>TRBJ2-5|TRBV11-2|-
CASSLDPGLSSEETQYF
TGTGCCAGCAGCTTAGATCCGGGGTTGTCTAGCGAAGAGACCCAGTACTTC
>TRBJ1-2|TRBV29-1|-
CSVDLLEGGYTF
TGCAGCGTTGATCTATTGGAAGGCGGCTACACCTTC
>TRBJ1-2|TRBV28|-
CASSPRTASFYGYTF
TGTGCCAGCAGTCCCCGGACAGCAAGCTTCTATGGCTACACCTTC
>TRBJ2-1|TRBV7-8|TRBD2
CASSLGPFGGMFHEQFF
TGTGCCAGCAGCTTAGGCCCTTTCGGGGGGATGTTCCATGAGCAGTTCTTC
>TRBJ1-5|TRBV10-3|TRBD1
CAISAGQPSNQPQHF
TGTGCCATCAGTGCGGGACAGCCTAGCAATCAGCCCCAGCATTTT
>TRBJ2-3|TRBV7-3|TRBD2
CASSSLSSGGRASDTQYF
TGTGCCAGCAGCTCACTATCTTCGGGCGGGAGAGCGTCAGATACGCAGTATTTT
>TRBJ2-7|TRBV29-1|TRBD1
CSVEGQPPMGEQYF
TGCAGCGTTGAGGGACAGCCACCTATGGGGGAGCAGTACTTC
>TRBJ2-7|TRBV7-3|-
CASSLRCPITYEQYF
TGTGCCAGCAGCTTACGGTGTCCTATTACCTACGAGCAGTACTTC
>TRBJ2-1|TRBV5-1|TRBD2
CASSLAGGLSSYNEQFF
TGCGCCAGCAGCTTGGCGGGGGGGCTGAGCTCCTACAATGAGCAGTTCTTC
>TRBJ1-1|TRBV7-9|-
CASSSGVAEAFF
TGTGCCAGCAGTTCAGGGGTGGCTGAAGCTTTCTTT
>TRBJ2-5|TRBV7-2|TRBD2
CASSQTLAGPGWEETQYF
TGTGCCAGCAGCCAAACACTAGCGGGGCCTGGGTGGGAAGAGACCCAGTACTTC
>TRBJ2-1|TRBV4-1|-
CASSPWVEVRDEQFF
TGCGCCAGCAGCCCTTGGGTGGAGGTTAGGGATGAGCAGTTCTTC
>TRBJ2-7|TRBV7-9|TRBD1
CASSGTGNYEQYF
TGTGCCAGCAGCGGGACAGGGAATTACGAGCAGTACTTC
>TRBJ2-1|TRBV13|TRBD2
CASSLSGLAGFEQFF
TGTGCCAGCAGCTTATCCGGACTAGCGGGATTTGAGCAGTTCTTC
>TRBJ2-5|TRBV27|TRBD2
CASSYLAGGSQETQYF
TGTGCCAGCAGTTATTTAGCGGGAGGGTCACAAGAGACCCAGTACTTC
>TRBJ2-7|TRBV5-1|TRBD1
CASSSRTKTGGPGEQYF
TGCGCCAGCAGCTCCCGGACGAAGACAGGGGGCCCTGGCGAGCAGTACTTC
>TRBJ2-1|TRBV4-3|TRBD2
CASSPGLATYNEQFF
TGCGCCAGCAGCCCCGGACTAGCGACCTACAATGAGCAGTTCTTC
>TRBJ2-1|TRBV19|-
CASSPGWGAFGEQFF
TGTGCCAGTAGTCCAGGCTGGGGGGCCTTCGGTGAGCAGTTCTTC
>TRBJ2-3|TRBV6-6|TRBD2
CASSGLAEGTDTQYF
TGTGCCAGCAGTGGCCTAGCGGAGGGCACAGATACGCAGTATTTT
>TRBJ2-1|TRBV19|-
CASSPRGWYDINEQFF
TGTGCCAGTAGTCCGCGGGGATGGTATGATATCAATGAGCAGTTCTTC
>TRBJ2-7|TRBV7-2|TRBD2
CASGFLSGSSYEQYF
TGTGCCAGCGGATTTCTTAGCGGGAGCTCCTACGAGCAGTACTTC
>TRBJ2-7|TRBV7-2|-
CASSPIAYEQYF
TGTGCCAGCAGCCCGATTGCCTACGAGCAGTACTTC
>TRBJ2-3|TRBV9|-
CASSTINRVSSTDTQYF
TGTGCCAGCAGCACAATAAACAGGGTATCCAGCACAGATACGCAGTATTTT
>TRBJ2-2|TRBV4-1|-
CASSQGERNTGELFF
TGCGCCAGCAGCCAGGGGGAAAGAAACACCGGGGAGCTGTTTTTT
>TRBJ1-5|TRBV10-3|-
CAIGRNQPQHF
TGTGCCATCGGGAGAAATCAGCCCCAGCATTTT
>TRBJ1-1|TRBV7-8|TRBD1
CASSSGDRGDFGNTEAFF
TGTGCCAGCAGCTCTGGGGACAGGGGAGATTTTGGGAACACTGAAGCTTTCTTT
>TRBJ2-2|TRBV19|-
CASSIWAGDSTGELFF
TGTGCCAGTAGTATCTGGGCAGGGGATAGCACCGGGGAGCTGTTTTTT
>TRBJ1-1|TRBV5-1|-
CASTWGGAGIRTEAFF
TGCGCCAGCACTTGGGGGGGCGCGGGTATCCGGACTGAAGCTTTCTTT
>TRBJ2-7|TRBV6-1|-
CASSEVAFGTYEQYF
TGTGCCAGCAGTGAAGTGGCATTTGGGACTTACGAGCAGTACTTC
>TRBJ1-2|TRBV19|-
CASSILGYGYTF
TGTGCCAGTAGTATTTTAGGGTATGGCTACACCTTC
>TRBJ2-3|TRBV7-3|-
CASSLAVPDTQYF
TGTGCCAGCAGCTTAGCAGTCCCGGATACGCAGTATTTT